These T cell receptor beta chains were read from a single sample in a study of T cells after yellow fever vaccination. TCRdb itself ran the 5' RACE reads through MiXCR, one entry per CDR3 protein. The data show 300,000 to 400,000 distinct CDR3 sequences, over 5% seen once. The sequenced sample was PBMCs, obtained 5 days after the yellow fever booster vaccination. The receptor set was obtained from a man younger than 45 who received the YFV17D yellow fever vaccine. Each CDR3 is given with its conserved first and last residue. A D gene is named only where the DNA matches it firmly. Size tells how often a clone was seen (once, few, many) or the class of an expanded clone, and some rows leave it out.

CDR3 length	D gene	V gene	clone size	J gene	CDR3 DNA	CDR3 protein
13	NA	TRBV7-2	few	TRBJ2-3	TGTGCCAGCAGCTTAGGGGGTAGGGATACGCAGTATTTT	CASSLGGRDTQYF
16	NA	TRBV19	few	TRBJ2-3	TGTGCCAGTAGTATAGACCCATTCCCCGGCACAGATACGCAGTATTTT	CASSIDPFPGTDTQYF
15	TRBD2	TRBV7-2	many	TRBJ2-1	TGTGCCAGCAGCTTGAGTAGCGGGAGTGCAAATGAGCAGTTCTTC	CASSLSSGSANEQFF
14	NA	TRBV20-1	many	TRBJ2-2	TGCAGTGCTAGAGGTCGTGGAGTAGACGGGGAGCTGTTTTTT	CSARGRGVDGELFF
15	TRBD1	TRBV12-3/TRBV12-4	many	TRBJ1-3	TGTGCCAGCAGTCAGGACAGGGTCTCTGGAAACACCATATATTTT	CASSQDRVSGNTIYF
14	NA	TRBV12-3/TRBV12-4	NA	TRBJ1-1	TGTGCCAGCAACAGGTGGGGCGCTCGGGGTGAAGCTTTCTTT	CASNRWGARGEAFF
13	NA	TRBV6-5	NA	TRBJ2-7	TGTGCCAGCAGTTTGACTCCGCCAAGCGAGCAGTACTTC	CASSLTPPSEQYF
15	NA	TRBV5-6	many	TRBJ2-3	TGTGCCAGCAGCTTGACCCAGACTAGCACAGATACGCAGTATTTT	CASSLTQTSTDTQYF
15	TRBD1	TRBV12-3/TRBV12-4	many	TRBJ2-1	TGTGCCAGCAGTTCACGGGGACCAACAGGGGATGAGCAGTTCTTC	CASSSRGPTGDEQFF
18	TRBD2	TRBV7-2	many	TRBJ2-7	TGTGCCAGCAGCTTAGCGCGGGCTAGCGGGATCTGGCCCTACGAGCAGTACTTC	CASSLARASGIWPYEQYF
11	NA	TRBV25-1	many	TRBJ2-5	TGTGCCAGCAGTGCCTTGGAGACCCAGTACTTC	CASSALETQYF
17	NA	TRBV28	many	TRBJ2-1	TGTGCCAGCAGTCTTGCCGGTTACACGAGCTCCTACAATGAGCAGTTCTTC	CASSLAGYTSSYNEQFF
13	NA	TRBV11-2	many	TRBJ2-1	TGTGCCAGCAGCTTAGATAGGCCTAGTGGTCCGTTCTTC	CASSLDRPSGPFF
15	NA	TRBV12-3/TRBV12-4	few	TRBJ1-2	TGTGCCAGCAGGGAAACAGGGATGAGGGGCTATGGCTACACCTTC	CASRETGMRGYGYTF
13	NA	TRBV20-1	NA	TRBJ1-1	TGCAGTGCTAGTCTAGGGATTTACGCTGAAGCTTTCTTT	CSASLGIYAEAFF
13	NA	TRBV14	many	TRBJ2-3	TGTGCCAGCAGCCTCGTCGGAACCTATACGCAGTATTTT	CASSLVGTYTQYF
13	TRBD1	TRBV29-1	many	TRBJ2-5	TGCAGCGCTAAAGGGGGCGGGCAAGAGACCCAGTACTTC	CSAKGGGQETQYF
14	TRBD1	TRBV6-1	few	TRBJ1-1	TGTGCCAGCAGGAGGGACAGGCAAAACACTGAAGCTTTCTTT	CASRRDRQNTEAFF
14	TRBD1	TRBV5-1	many	TRBJ1-5	TGCGCCAGCAACCCCGGGACAGGGGGTGGGCCCCAGCATTTT	CASNPGTGGGPQHF
13	NA	TRBV20-1	NA	TRBJ1-1	TGCAGTACCCCCGGAGTTCCGAACACTGAAGCTTTCTTT	CSTPGVPNTEAFF
13	NA	TRBV6-1	NA	TRBJ1-5	TGTGCCAGCAGTGAAAGCTGGGATCAGCCCCAGCATTTT	CASSESWDQPQHF
16	TRBD2	TRBV7-2	few	TRBJ2-5	TGTGCCAGCAGCTTGTGGACTAGCATGGCGGGGGAGACCCAGTACTTC	CASSLWTSMAGETQYF
16	NA	TRBV6-1	NA	TRBJ2-7	TGTGCCAGCGCCTCCCTGGGGCGGACTGGAGGGGGCGAGCAGTACTTC	CASASLGRTGGGEQYF
13	NA	TRBV20-1	NA	TRBJ1-3	TGCAGTGCTCCCACCAGCGGAGGAAACACCATATATTTT	CSAPTSGGNTIYF
14	NA	TRBV5-1	few	TRBJ2-2	TGCGCCAGCACGCCAACTGTGAGCACCGGGGAGCTGTTTTTT	CASTPTVSTGELFF
14	NA	TRBV7-2	NA	TRBJ1-4	TGTGCCAGCAGCTTCCAGGGGAGGAGGGAAAAACTGTTTTTT	CASSFQGRREKLFF
16	TRBD2	TRBV20-1	NA	TRBJ2-2	TGCAGTGCGCGACTAGCGGGAGGGTTCAACACCGGGGAGCTGTTTTTT	CSARLAGGFNTGELFF
13	NA	TRBV20-1	NA	TRBJ1-2	TGCAGCTCTTATGACCCGGATAACTATGGCTACACCTTC	CSSYDPDNYGYTF
13	NA	TRBV18	many	TRBJ2-5	TGTGCCAGCTCACCGTTAGCGGTAGAGACCCAGTACTTC	CASSPLAVETQYF
17	TRBD2	TRBV7-8	NA	TRBJ2-3	TGTGCCAGCAGGCAAAGGACTAGCGGGAGGTTAGAAGATACGCAGTATTTT	CASRQRTSGRLEDTQYF
16	TRBD2	TRBV4-2	few	TRBJ2-1	TGTGCCAGCAGCCAACCCGGACTAGCGGGAGTTAATGAGCAGTTCTTC	CASSQPGLAGVNEQFF
11	NA	TRBV24-1	many	TRBJ2-2	TGTGCCACCAGTGATGCCGGGGAGCTGTTTTTT	CATSDAGELFF
17	TRBD2	TRBV29-1	NA	TRBJ2-2	TGCAGCGTTGTTGGGGCTAGCGGGAGCAAAGGAACCGGGGAGCTGTTTTTT	CSVVGASGSKGTGELFF
13	TRBD2	TRBV20-1	many	TRBJ2-3	TGCAGTGCTAGCGGGAGGGGATTGGATACGCAGTATTTT	CSASGRGLDTQYF
12	NA	TRBV14	NA	TRBJ1-2	TGTGCCAGCTCGGCTACTAACTATGGCTACACCTTC	CASSATNYGYTF
14	NA	TRBV19	NA	TRBJ2-3	TGTGCCAGTAGAAGGACTGTGTCTGCAGATACGCAGTATTTT	CASRRTVSADTQYF
16	NA	TRBV6-1	few	TRBJ1-1	TGTGCCAGCAGTGAAAGTGGGGGTCGGGGTGGCACTGAAGCTTTCTTT	CASSESGGRGGTEAFF
10	TRBD2	TRBV29-1	many	TRBJ2-1	TGCAGCGGCAGTAGCGGGGAGCAGTTCTTC	CSGSSGEQFF
14	TRBD2	TRBV3-1	NA	TRBJ2-7	TGTGCCAGCAGATCGACTAGCGGGAAATACGAGCAGTACTTC	CASRSTSGKYEQYF
14	NA	TRBV18	many	TRBJ2-7	TGTGCCAGCTCACCGAGTGAACAGGGGAGGGAGCAGTACTTC	CASSPSEQGREQYF
15	NA	TRBV20-1	NA	TRBJ2-5	TGCAGTGCTACCCCGCCACAGGGATGGGAAGAGACCCAGTACTTC	CSATPPQGWEETQYF
19	TRBD1	TRBV12-3/TRBV12-4	many	TRBJ2-6	TGTGCCAGCAGTCTTTCCGGGACAGGGGGCTTCTCTGGGGCCAACGTCCTGACTTTC	CASSLSGTGGFSGANVLTF